This T cell receptor (beta chain) was found in a study of T cells in Graves' hyperthyroidism and ophthalmopathy. Study-wide points: Blood also contained most expanded thyroid clonotypes above 0.001. Ophthalmopathy got predicted by the model a median about 6.5 months before its onset.

Amplified TCR beta CDR3 regions came from RNA transcripts. In the first-round RT-PCR of the TCR CDR3, the HTBI primer set was used. TCRdb passed the multiplex PCR reads through MiXCR, listing each CDR3 protein once. The sample has 300,000 to 500,000 distinct CDR3 sequences, about an eighth seen once. Trimming took 4 bases from V and 9 from J, leaving 13 bases between them. Germline V gene lookup returns CDR1 LNHDA and CDR2 SQIVND (reference sequence). This CDR3 region has 14 residues. In the ophthalmopathy cohort, Clinical Activity Score was at least 3, NOSPECS grade at least 4, and duration under 3 months. The study left out patients who had uncontrolled infection, other autoimmune disease, pregnancy or lactation. This clonotype was seen more than once but under ten times. Its antigen is undetermined.

The chain joins TRBV19 to TRBJ1-6; no clear D gene. The TCR originated in a man aged 50 to 60 with Graves' ophthalmopathy. Specimen: blood. CDR3 sequence reads: CASSKTFGSSPLHF. In DNA, the CDR3 is TGTGCCAGTAGTAAAACCTTCGGGTCTTCACCCCTCCACTTT.